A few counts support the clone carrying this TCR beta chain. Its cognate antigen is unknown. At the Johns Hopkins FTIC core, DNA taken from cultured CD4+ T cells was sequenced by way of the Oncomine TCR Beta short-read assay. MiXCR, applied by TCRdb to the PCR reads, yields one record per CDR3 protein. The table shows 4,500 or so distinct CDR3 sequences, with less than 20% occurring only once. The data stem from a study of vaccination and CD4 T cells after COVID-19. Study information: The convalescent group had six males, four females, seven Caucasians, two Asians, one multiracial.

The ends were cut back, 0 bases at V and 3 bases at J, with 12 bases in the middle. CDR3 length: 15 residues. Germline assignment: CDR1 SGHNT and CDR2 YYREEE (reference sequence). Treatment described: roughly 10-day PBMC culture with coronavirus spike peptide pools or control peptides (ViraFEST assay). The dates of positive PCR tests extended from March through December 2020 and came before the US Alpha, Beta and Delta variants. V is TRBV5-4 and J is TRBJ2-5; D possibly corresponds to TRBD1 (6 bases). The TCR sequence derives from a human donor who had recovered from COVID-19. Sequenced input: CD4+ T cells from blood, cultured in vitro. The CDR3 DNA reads TGTGCCAGCAGCTTGGAAGGCAGGGGTGAAGAGACCCAGTACTTC. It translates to CASSLEGRGEETQYF.